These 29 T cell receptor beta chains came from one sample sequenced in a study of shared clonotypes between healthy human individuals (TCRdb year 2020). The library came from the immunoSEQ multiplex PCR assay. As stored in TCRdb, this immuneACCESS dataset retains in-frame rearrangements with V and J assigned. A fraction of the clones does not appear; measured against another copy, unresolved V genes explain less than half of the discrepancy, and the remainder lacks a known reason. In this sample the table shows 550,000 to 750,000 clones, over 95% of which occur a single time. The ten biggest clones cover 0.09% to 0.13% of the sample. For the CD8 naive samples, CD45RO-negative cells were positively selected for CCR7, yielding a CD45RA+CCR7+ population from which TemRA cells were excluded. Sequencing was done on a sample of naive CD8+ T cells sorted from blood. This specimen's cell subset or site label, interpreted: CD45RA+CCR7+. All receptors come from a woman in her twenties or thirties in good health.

The CDR3 reads CASSELAGGPGYNEQFF. CDR3 DNA: TGTGCCAGCAGTGAACTAGCGGGAGGGCCAGGCTACAATGAGCAGTTCTTC. This chain joins TRBV6-4 and TRBJ2-1, with 13 bases fitting TRBD2. The trim removed 3 bases at V and 3 bases at J, leaving 5 bases unmatched. There are 17 residues in the CDR3. Germline loops: CDR1 MRHNA, CDR2 SNTAGT.

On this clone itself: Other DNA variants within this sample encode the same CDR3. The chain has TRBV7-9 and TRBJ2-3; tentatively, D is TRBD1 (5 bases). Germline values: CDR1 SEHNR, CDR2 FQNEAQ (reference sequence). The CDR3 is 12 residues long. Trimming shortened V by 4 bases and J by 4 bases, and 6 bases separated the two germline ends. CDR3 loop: CASSSGSDTQYF. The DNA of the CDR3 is TGTGCCAGCAGCTCAGGGTCAGATACGCAGTATTTT.

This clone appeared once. In DNA, the CDR3 is TGCGCCAGCAGTGAGAAGTGGTCACCCCAAGGAAGATACTACGAGCAGTACTTC. It translates to CASSEKWSPQGRYYEQYF. The genes are TRBV10-1 and TRBJ2-7; D is ambiguous. There are 18 residues in the CDR3. Germline V gives CDR1 WNHNN, CDR2 SYGVQD (reference sequence). V gave up 2 bases and J gave up 3 bases, with 23 bases separating them.

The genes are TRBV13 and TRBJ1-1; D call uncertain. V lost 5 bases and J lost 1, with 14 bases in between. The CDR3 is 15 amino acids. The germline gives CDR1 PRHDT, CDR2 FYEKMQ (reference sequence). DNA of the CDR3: TGTGCCAGCAGCCCACAATTTACAAGGAACACTGAAGCTTTCTTT. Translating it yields CASSPQFTRNTEAFF.

CDR3 sequence: CASSSSGAVYEQYF. Here the CDR3 DNA reads TGTGCCAGCAGCTCTAGCGGGGCAGTCTACGAGCAGTACTTC. The chain links TRBV27 to TRBJ2-7; 9 positions agree with TRBD2. The CDR3 runs to 14 residues. CDR1 MNHEY and CDR2 SMNVEV come from the germline V gene (reference sequence). V shed 6 bases, J shed 3 bases, and the junction held 6 bases outside the gene matches.

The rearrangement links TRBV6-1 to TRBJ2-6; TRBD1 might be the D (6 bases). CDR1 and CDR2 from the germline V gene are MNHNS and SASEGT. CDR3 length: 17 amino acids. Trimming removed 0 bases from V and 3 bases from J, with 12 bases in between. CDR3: CASSEAGQVFGANVLTF. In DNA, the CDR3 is TGTGCCAGCAGTGAAGCGGGACAAGTCTTTGGGGCCAACGTCCTGACTTTC.

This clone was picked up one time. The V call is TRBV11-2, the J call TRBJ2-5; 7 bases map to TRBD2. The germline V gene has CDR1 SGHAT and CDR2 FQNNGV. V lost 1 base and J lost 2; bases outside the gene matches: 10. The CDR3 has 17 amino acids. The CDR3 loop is CASSLGWAPSGQETQYF. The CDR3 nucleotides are TGTGCCAGCAGCTTAGGTTGGGCGCCTAGCGGACAAGAGACCCAGTACTTC.

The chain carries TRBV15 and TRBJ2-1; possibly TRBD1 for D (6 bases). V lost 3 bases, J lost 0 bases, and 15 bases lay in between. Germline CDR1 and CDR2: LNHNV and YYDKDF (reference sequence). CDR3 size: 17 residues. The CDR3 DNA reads TGTGCCACCAGCAGGGGCAGGGGCGGCTTCTCCTACAATGAGCAGTTCTTC. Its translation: CATSRGRGGFSYNEQFF.

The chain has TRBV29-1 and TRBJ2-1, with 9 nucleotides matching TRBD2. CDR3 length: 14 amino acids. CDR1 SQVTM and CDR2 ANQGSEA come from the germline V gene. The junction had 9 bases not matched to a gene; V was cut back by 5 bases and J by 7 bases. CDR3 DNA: TGCAGCGTTTTTGGCGGGAGGGCCGTAAATGAGCAGTTCTTC. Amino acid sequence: CSVFGGRAVNEQFF.

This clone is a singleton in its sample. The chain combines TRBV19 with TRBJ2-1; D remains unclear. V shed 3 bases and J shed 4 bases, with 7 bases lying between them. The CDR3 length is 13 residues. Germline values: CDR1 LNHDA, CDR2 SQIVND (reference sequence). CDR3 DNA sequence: TGTGCCAGTAGTATTAACGAATACAATGAGCAGTTCTTC. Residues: CASSINEYNEQFF. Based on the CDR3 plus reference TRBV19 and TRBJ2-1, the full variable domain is DGGITQSPKYLFRKEGQNVTLSCEQNLNHDAMYWYRQDPGQGLRLIYYSQIVNDFQKGDIAEGYSVSREKKESFPLTVTSAQKNPTAFYLCASSINEYNEQFFGPGTRLTVL.

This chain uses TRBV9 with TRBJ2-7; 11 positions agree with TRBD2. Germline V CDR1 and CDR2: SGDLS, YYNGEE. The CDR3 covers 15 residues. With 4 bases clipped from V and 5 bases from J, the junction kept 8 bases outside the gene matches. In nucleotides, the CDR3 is TGTGCCAGCAGCCAAGGGACTAGCGGACTTGACGAGCAGTACTTC. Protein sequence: CASSQGTSGLDEQYF.

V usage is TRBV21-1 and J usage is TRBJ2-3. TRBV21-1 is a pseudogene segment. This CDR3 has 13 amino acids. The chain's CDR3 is CATTESYTDTQYF. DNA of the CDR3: TGTGCCACCACGGAATCTTACACAGATACGCAGTATTTT.

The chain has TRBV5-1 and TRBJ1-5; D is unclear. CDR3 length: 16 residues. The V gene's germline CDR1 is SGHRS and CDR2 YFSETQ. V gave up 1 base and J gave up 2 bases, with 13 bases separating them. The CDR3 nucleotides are TGCGCCAGCAGCTTGAGGGCAGGCCGGCGCAATCAGCCCCAGCATTTT. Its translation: CASSLRAGRRNQPQHF. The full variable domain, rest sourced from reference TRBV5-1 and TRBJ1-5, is KAGVTQTPRYLIKTRGQQVTLSCSPISGHRSVSWYQQTPGQGLQFLFEYFSETQRNKGNFPGRFSGRQFSNSRSEMNVSTLELGDSALYLCASSLRAGRRNQPQHFGDGTRLSIL.

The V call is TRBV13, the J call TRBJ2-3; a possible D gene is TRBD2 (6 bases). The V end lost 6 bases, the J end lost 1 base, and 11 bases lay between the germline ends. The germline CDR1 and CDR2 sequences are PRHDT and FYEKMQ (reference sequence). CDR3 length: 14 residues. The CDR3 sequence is CASSRGSGTDTQYF. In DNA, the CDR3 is TGTGCCAGCAGTCGGGGGTCCGGCACAGATACGCAGTATTTT. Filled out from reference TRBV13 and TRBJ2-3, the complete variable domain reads AAGVIQSPRHLIKEKRETATLKCYPIPRHDTVYWYQQGPGQDPQFLISFYEKMQSDKGSIPDRFSAQQFSDYHSELNMSSLELGDSALYFCASSRGSGTDTQYFGPGTRLTVL.

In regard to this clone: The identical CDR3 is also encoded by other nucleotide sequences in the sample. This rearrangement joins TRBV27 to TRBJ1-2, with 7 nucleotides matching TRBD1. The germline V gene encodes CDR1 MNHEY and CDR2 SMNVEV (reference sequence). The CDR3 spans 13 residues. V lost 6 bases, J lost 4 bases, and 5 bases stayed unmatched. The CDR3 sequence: CASSLDRTYGYTF. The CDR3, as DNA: TGTGCCAGCAGCCTGGACAGGACCTATGGCTACACCTTC.

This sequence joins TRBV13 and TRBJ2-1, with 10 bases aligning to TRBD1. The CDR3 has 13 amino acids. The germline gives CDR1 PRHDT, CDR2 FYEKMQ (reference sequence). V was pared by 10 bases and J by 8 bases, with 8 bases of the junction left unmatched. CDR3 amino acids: CATRQGAGYEQFF. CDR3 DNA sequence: TGTGCCACCCGACAGGGGGCAGGGTATGAGCAGTTCTTC.

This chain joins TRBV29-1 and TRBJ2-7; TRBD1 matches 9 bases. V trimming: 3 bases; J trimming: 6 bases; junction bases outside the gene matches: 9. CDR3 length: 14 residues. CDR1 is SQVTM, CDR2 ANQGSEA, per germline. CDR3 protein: CSVEVGQGWGEQYF. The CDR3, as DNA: TGCAGCGTTGAGGTCGGACAGGGGTGGGGCGAGCAGTACTTC.

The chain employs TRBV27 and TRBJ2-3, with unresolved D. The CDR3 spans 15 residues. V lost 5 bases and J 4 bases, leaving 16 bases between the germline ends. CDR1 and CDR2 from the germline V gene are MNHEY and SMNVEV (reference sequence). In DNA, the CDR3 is TGTGCCAGCAGTCCCCTTGTAGGAGTGGCAGATACGCAGTATTTT. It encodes CASSPLVGVADTQYF.

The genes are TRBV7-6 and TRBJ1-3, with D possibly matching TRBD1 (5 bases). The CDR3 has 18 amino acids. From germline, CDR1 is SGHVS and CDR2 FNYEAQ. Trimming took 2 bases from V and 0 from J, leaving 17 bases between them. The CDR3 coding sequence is TGTGCCAGCAGCTTAACAATTCTCGGGGGATCCTCTGGAAACACCATATATTTT. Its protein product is CASSLTILGGSSGNTIYF.

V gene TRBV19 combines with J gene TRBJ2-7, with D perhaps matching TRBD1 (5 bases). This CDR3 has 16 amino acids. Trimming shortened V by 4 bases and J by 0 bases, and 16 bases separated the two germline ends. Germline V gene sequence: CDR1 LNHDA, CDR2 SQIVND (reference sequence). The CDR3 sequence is CASSTTLDSSSYEQYF. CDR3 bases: TGTGCCAGTAGTACTACCCTAGACAGCAGCTCCTACGAGCAGTACTTC.

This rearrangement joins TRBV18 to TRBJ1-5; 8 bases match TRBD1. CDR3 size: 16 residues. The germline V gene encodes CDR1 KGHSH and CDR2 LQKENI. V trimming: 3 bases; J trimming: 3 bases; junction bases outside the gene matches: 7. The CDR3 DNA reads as TGTGCCAGCTCACCGGGAGGACAGGGCATCAATCAGCCCCAGCATTTT. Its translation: CASSPGGQGINQPQHF.

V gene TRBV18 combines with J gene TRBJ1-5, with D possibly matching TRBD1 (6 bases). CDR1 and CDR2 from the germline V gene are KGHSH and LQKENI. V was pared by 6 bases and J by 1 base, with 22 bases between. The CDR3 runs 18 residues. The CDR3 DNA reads TGTGCCAGCTCGGACGATCGACAGGCGGTCTGGAGCAATCAGCCCCAGCATTTT. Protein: CASSDDRQAVWSNQPQHF.

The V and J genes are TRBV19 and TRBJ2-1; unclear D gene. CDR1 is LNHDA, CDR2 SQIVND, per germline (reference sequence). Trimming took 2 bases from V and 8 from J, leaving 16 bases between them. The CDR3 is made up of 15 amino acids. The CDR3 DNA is TGTGCCAGTAGTATACGAGACTTCAATAGGGATGAGCAGTTCTTC. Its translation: CASSIRDFNRDEQFF.

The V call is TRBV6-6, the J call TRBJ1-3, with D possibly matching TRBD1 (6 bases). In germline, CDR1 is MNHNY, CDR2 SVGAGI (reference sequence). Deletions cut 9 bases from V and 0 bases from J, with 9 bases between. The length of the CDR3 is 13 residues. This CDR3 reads CASYRDSGNTIYF. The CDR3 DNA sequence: TGTGCCAGTTACAGGGACTCTGGAAACACCATATATTTT.

CDR3 loop: CASSLGLDSPREQYF. The CDR3 coding sequence is TGTGCCAGCAGCTTAGGCCTGGACAGTCCCCGCGAGCAGTACTTC. The chain uses TRBV13 and TRBJ2-7, with D possibly being TRBD1 (6 bases). This CDR3 spans 15 amino acids. Germline V gene data show CDR1 as PRHDT and CDR2 as FYEKMQ (reference sequence). V was shortened by 0 bases and J by 6 bases, with 15 bases between the two germline ends.

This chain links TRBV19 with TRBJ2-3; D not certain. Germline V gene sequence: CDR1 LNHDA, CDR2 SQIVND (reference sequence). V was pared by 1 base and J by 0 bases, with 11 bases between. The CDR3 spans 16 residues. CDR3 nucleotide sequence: TGTGCCAGTAGTATAGCGACAACAACTAGCACAGATACGCAGTATTTT. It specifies CASSIATTTSTDTQYF.

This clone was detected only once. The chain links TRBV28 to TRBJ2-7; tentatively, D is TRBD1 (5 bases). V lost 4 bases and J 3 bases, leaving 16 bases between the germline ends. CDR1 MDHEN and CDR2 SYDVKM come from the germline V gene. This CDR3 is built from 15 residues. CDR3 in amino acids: CASSSPRGFLYEQYF. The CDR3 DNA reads TGTGCCAGCAGTTCGCCAAGGGGATTCCTCTACGAGCAGTACTTC.

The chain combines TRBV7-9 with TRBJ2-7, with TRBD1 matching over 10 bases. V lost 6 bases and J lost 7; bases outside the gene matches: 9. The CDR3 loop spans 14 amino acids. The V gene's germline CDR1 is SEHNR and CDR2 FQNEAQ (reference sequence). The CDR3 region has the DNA TGTGCCAGCAGGGACGGGACAGGGGAGGGTGAGCAGTACTTC. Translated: CASRDGTGEGEQYF.

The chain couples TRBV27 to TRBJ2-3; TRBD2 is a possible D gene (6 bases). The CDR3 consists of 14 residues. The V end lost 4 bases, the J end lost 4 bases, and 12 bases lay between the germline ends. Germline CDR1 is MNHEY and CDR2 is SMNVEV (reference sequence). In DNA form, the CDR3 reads TGTGCCAGCAGTTCCCCGGGAGCGGCAGATACGCAGTATTTT. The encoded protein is CASSSPGAADTQYF.